The 19 T cell receptor beta chains presented below share a single source sample, sequenced in a study of blood T cell repertoires in COVID-19. Sequencing used immunoSEQ multiplex PCR; TCRdb keeps in-frame clones, though not all of them. This sample has about 160,000 clones, with roughly 84% found just once. Sequencing was done on a sample of peripheral blood. The origin of the receptors is a woman aged 45-59 years with COVID-19, enrolled during active disease.

The chain employs TRBV6-5 and TRBJ2-1; TRBD1 aligns across 10 bases. V lost 10 bases to trimming and J lost 6 bases; unmatched junction nucleotides: 6. CDR1 is MNHEY, CDR2 SVGAGI, per germline. This CDR3 is built from 13 residues. CDR3 bases: TGTGCCACCCGACAGGGGGCTAGCAATGAGCAGTTCTTC. This codes for CATRQGASNEQFF.

This clone was seen many times. This chain uses TRBV6-5 with TRBJ2-7, with 8 bases fitting TRBD1. Per the germline V gene, CDR1 is MNHEY and CDR2 is SVGAGI. Losses at the gene ends were 6 bases for V and 0 bases for J; bases not matched to a gene: 7. CDR3 size: 15 residues. The CDR3 bases are TGTGCCAGCAGCGTCGCCGGGACAGGCTCCTACGAGCAGTACTTC. Translating gives CASSVAGTGSYEQYF.

The table lists this clone with a count of one. V is TRBV19 and J is TRBJ2-1; 9 bases are shared with TRBD1. Germline V gives CDR1 LNHDA, CDR2 SQIVND (reference sequence). With 3 bases clipped from V and 8 bases from J, the junction kept 8 bases outside the gene matches. The CDR3 loop spans 15 amino acids. For the CDR3, the DNA is TGTGCCAGTAGTATTTCGGGACAGGGTCGGCATGAGCAGTTCTTC. It yields the protein CASSISGQGRHEQFF.

The rearrangement joins TRBV18 to TRBJ1-4; TRBD1 agrees at 7 bases. The CDR3 spans 14 residues. Germline-derived CDR1 and CDR2 are KGHSH and LQKENI. V shed 4 bases and J 7 bases; nucleotides not matched to a gene: 6. The CDR3 DNA sequence: TGTGCCAGCTCACTACAGGGGTTGGGTGAAAAACTGTTTTTT. It encodes CASSLQGLGEKLFF.

This clone was found once. This rearrangement joins TRBV27 to TRBJ2-1; D is perhaps TRBD1 (6 bases). This CDR3 spans 16 amino acids. Per the germline V gene, CDR1 is MNHEY and CDR2 is SMNVEV (reference sequence). V lost 7 bases, J lost 8 bases, and 24 bases lay in between. CDR3 sequence reads: CASKGGQFIELDEQFF. CDR3 sequence (DNA): TGTGCCAGCAAAGGTGGACAGTTCATCGAGTTGGATGAGCAGTTCTTC.

This chain connects TRBV29-1 to TRBJ1-2; TRBD1 agrees at 7 bases. Trimming at V came to 7 bases and at J to 3 bases, leaving 8 bases not matched to a gene. CDR3 length: 13 residues. Germline V gives CDR1 SQVTM, CDR2 ANQGSEA. The CDR3 region is CSAKIGTDYGYTF. DNA for the CDR3: TGCAGCGCTAAGATAGGGACAGACTATGGCTACACCTTC.

The J gene is TRBJ1-2, the V gene TRBV28; 7 nucleotides match TRBD1. CDR1 is MDHEN, CDR2 SYDVKM, per germline. J gave up 9 bases and V 6 bases, and 13 bases lay outside the gene matches. This CDR3 has 14 amino acids. The CDR3 loop reads CASRPTNRGWSYTF. CDR3 DNA sequence: TGTGCCAGCAGACCCACGAACAGGGGCTGGAGCTACACCTTC.

Written as DNA, the CDR3 is TGTGCCAGCAGCTTCCTAGCGGGGGCGCAAGAGACCCAGTACTTC. It encodes CASSFLAGAQETQYF. This rearrangement joins TRBV7-3 to TRBJ2-5; the match to TRBD2 covers 10 bases. J lost 2 bases, V lost 3 bases, and 3 bases had no gene match. The CDR3 consists of 15 residues. Germline-derived CDR1 and CDR2 are SGHTA and FQGTGA.

V usage is TRBV6-2 or TRBV6-3 and J usage is TRBJ2-2; D ambiguous. The germline CDR1 and CDR2 sequences are MNHEY and SVGEGT. The CDR3 is 14 amino acids. The V end lost 3 bases, the J end lost 4 bases, and 9 bases lay between the germline ends. The CDR3 reads CASSYAGATGELFF. The DNA of the CDR3 is TGTGCCAGCAGTTATGCCGGAGCCACCGGGGAGCTGTTTTTT.

The rearrangement uses TRBV7-3 and TRBJ2-5, with 11 bases fitting TRBD2. The germline CDR1 and CDR2 sequences are SGHTA and FQGTGA. Germline trimming cut 5 bases from V and 2 bases from J; bases unmatched to any gene: 4. The CDR3 extends over 15 amino acids. As DNA, the CDR3 is TGTGCCAGCAGCCAACTAGCGGGGGTACAAGAGACCCAGTACTTC. Protein: CASSQLAGVQETQYF.

The rearrangement joins TRBV30 to TRBJ1-1; no firm D call. CDR1 and CDR2 (germline): GTSNPN, SVGIG (reference sequence). The CDR3 totals 12 residues. V shed 2 bases and J shed 8 bases, with 12 bases lying between them. The CDR3 DNA reads TGTGCCTGGAGTCCCCCTTTCCAGGAAGCTTTCTTT. It codes for CAWSPPFQEAFF.

The rearrangement uses TRBV6-2 or TRBV6-3 and TRBJ2-5; a weak D match, TRBD2 (6 bases). The germline V and J ends were trimmed by 5 bases and 2 bases, with 15 bases remaining between them. Per germline, CDR1 MNHEY and CDR2 SVGEGT. This CDR3 is 15 amino acids long. The CDR3 DNA reads TGTGCCAGCAGTCGGAGGCGGGGAGTTCAAGAGACCCAGTACTTC. It codes for CASSRRRGVQETQYF.

V gene TRBV19 combines with J gene TRBJ1-6; TRBD1 matches 7 bases. Germline V gene data show CDR1 as LNHDA and CDR2 as SQIVND (reference sequence). J lost 0 bases, V lost 4 bases, and 6 bases had no gene match. This CDR3 comprises 17 residues. This CDR3 is CASSTPGGSSYNSPLHF. The CDR3 DNA follows: TGTGCCAGTAGTACACCAGGGGGGAGCTCCTATAATTCACCCCTCCACTTT.

There are a few counts of this clone. The chain recombines TRBV30 with TRBJ2-6; D is uncertain. Germline V gene lookup returns CDR1 GTSNPN and CDR2 SVGIG (reference sequence). The CDR3 runs 14 residues. V was pared by 5 bases and J by 3 bases, with 11 bases between. CDR3 bases: TGTGCCTGGTCCTCTTATGTTGGGGCCAACGTCCTGACTTTC. Encoded protein: CAWSSYVGANVLTF.

The chain recombines TRBV27 with TRBJ1-4; no firm D call. From germline, CDR1 is MNHEY and CDR2 SMNVEV (reference sequence). Deletions cut 0 bases from V and 6 bases from J, with 11 bases between. There are 15 residues in the CDR3. The CDR3 sequence is CASSLSAGLDEKLFF. CDR3 nucleotide sequence: TGTGCCAGCAGTTTATCGGCGGGATTGGATGAAAAACTGTTTTTT.

This chain connects TRBV30 to TRBJ2-3, with 9 positions matching TRBD2. The trim removed 3 bases at V and 4 bases at J, leaving 2 bases unmatched. The CDR3 spans 13 residues. Germline V gene lookup returns CDR1 GTSNPN and CDR2 SVGIG (reference sequence). The CDR3 coding sequence is TGTGCCTGGAGGGCTAGCGGGGCAGATACGCAGTATTTT. This sequence encodes CAWRASGADTQYF.

In its sample, this clone was seen once. The chain joins TRBV28 to TRBJ1-1, with 10 bases that match TRBD1. Germline assignment: CDR1 MDHEN and CDR2 SYDVKM. After removal of 5 bases from V and 8 bases from J, the junction contained 8 bases not matched to a gene. CDR3 length: 14 amino acids. CDR3: CASSTGQGVNEAFF. In nucleotides, the CDR3 is TGTGCCAGCAGTACCGGACAGGGGGTGAACGAAGCTTTCTTT.

The chain recombines TRBV18 with TRBJ1-1, with D perhaps TRBD1 (6 bases). The germline V gene has CDR1 KGHSH and CDR2 LQKENI. Trimming pared 3 bases from V and 2 bases from J, leaving 13 bases between. This CDR3 comprises 15 residues. DNA for the CDR3: TGTGCCAGCTCACCCTTGACAGGAGCTAACACTGAAGCTTTCTTT. This translates into CASSPLTGANTEAFF.

This chain links TRBV11-3 with TRBJ1-3; D possibly corresponds to TRBD1 (5 bases). The CDR3 is made up of 17 amino acids. The V end was cut by 0 bases, the J end by 2 bases, with 14 bases between. The germline V gene has CDR1 SGHNT and CDR2 YENEEA. The CDR3 is CASSLDTWGSAGNTIYF. DNA of the CDR3: TGTGCCAGCAGCTTAGATACCTGGGGCTCAGCTGGAAACACCATATATTTT.